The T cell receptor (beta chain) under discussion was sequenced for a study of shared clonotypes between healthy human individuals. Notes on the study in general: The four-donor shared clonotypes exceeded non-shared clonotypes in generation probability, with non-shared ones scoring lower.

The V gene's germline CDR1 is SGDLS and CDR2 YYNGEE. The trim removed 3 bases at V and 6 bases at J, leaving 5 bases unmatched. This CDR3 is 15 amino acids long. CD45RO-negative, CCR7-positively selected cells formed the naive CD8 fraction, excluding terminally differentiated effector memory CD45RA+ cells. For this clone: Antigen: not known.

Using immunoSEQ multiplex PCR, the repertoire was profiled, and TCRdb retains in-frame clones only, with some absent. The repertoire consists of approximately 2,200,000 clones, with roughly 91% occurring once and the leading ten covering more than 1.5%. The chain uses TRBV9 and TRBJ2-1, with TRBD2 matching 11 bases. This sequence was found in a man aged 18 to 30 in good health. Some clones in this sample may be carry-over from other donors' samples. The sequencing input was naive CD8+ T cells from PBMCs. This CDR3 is CASSELAGVRNEQFF. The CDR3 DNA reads TGTGCCAGCAGCGAACTAGCGGGAGTTCGCAATGAGCAGTTCTTC.